This T cell receptor beta chain derives from a study of tumor-infiltrating lymphocytes in primary liver carcinoma. At the level of the study: The cohort included men and women aged 30 to 69 years. All lesions had stage T1-T3 N0M0 and about 4 to 10 cm widths. Study-wide results and limits: With p = 0.039, the top-250-clone fraction in tumors significantly exceeded that in blood.

Unsorted whole blood supplied the RNA, and germline DNA was extracted too. Sampling before surgery obtained 4 to 5 milliliters of peripheral blood. The sample holds a few counts of this clonotype. Its antigen remains unknown. The input was approximately 500 ng total RNA; TCR beta cDNA was made from it with a constant-region primer. Slightly modified ARM-PCR with three nested multiplex PCR rounds yielded TCR beta libraries. Two initial PCR rounds of ten to eleven cycles each paired TRBV1-TRBV30 forward primers with a C-beta reverse primer. TCRdb reprocessed the multiplex PCR reads with MiXCR, giving one entry per CDR3 protein. The sample lists approximately 330,000 distinct CDR3 sequences, less than 70% occurring once. CDR3 length: 15 residues. V was cut by 0 bases and J by 0 bases, with 6 bases left in between. Germline V gene data show CDR1 as MNHNY and CDR2 as SVGAGI (reference sequence).

The clonotype originates from a man aged 40-49 years with primary liver carcinoma and hepatitis B virus infection. The V and J genes are TRBV6-6 and TRBJ1-3; D perhaps matches TRBD1 (5 bases). Sequenced sample: peripheral blood. The CDR3 DNA reads as TGTGCCAGCAGTTACTCCAGGGCCTCTGGAAACACCATATATTTT. Protein product: CASSYSRASGNTIYF.